These T cell receptor beta chains were read from a single sample in a study of post-analysis software for immune sequencing data. TCRdb re-called the PCR reads with MiXCR, one entry per CDR3 protein. This table has some 690,000 distinct CDR3 sequences, 55% to 60% appearing once. The sample consisted of blood. These TCRs come from a girl aged 2-15 years with multiple sclerosis. CDR3s include the opening cysteine and the closing phenylalanine or tryptophan. The D gene is left open where the match is weak. The size of a clone is reported for some rows only, either as once, few or many, or as a class for expanded clones.

J gene | V gene | clone size | D gene | CDR3 protein | CDR3 DNA
TRBJ1-6 | TRBV12-3/TRBV12-4 | - | - | CASRLGSLGGSPLHF | TGTGCCAGCAGGTTAGGGTCCCTCGGAGGGTCACCCCTCCACTTT
TRBJ2-1 | TRBV29-1 | - | - | CSVDGGTVYNEQFF | TGCAGCGTTGATGGGGGGACAGTGTACAATGAGCAGTTCTTC
TRBJ2-7 | TRBV20-1 | few | - | CSAREVGSSYEQYF | TGCAGTGCTAGAGAAGTAGGCAGTTCCTACGAGCAGTACTTC
TRBJ1-2 | TRBV6-1 | - | TRBD1 | CASSERGTYGTADYGYTF | TGTGCCAGCAGTGAAAGAGGCACTTACGGGACAGCGGATTATGGCTACACCTTC
TRBJ2-1 | TRBV27 | - | - | CASSLSHLNNEQFF | TGTGCCAGCAGTTTATCCCACCTTAACAATGAGCAGTTCTTC
TRBJ2-1 | TRBV5-1 | - | - | CASNLSLTIKSSSYNEQFF | TGCGCCAGCAACTTGAGTCTTACCATCAAATCAAGCTCCTACAATGAGCAGTTCTTC
TRBJ2-2 | TRBV9 | - | - | CASSGTGAGDGELFF | TGTGCCAGCAGCGGGACGGGGGCTGGAGACGGGGAGCTGTTTTTT
TRBJ2-7 | TRBV29-1 | few | TRBD1 | CSVDWKGRSGQEYEQYF | TGCAGCGTTGATTGGAAGGGGCGGTCGGGACAGGAATACGAGCAGTACTTC
TRBJ2-5 | TRBV29-1 | few | TRBD1 | CSVEPGQGIFRDQETQYF | TGCAGCGTTGAACCGGGACAGGGGATATTTCGGGACCAAGAGACCCAGTACTTC
TRBJ2-7 | TRBV25-1 | - | TRBD2 | CASSGTSGSLTYEQYF | TGTGCCAGCAGTGGGACTAGCGGGAGCCTTACCTACGAGCAGTACTTC
TRBJ2-7 | TRBV7-9 | - | TRBD1 | CASTLGQGASYEQYF | TGTGCCAGCACCCTTGGTCAGGGGGCCTCCTACGAGCAGTACTTC
TRBJ1-2 | TRBV7-4 | - | - | CASSPGVVDLSGYTF | TGTGCCAGCAGCCCGGGGGTCGTAGACCTATCCGGCTACACCTTC
TRBJ2-3 | TRBV5-1 | - | - | CASSVTPTGSDTQYF | TGCGCCAGCAGCGTCACACCTACAGGGTCGGATACGCAGTATTTT
TRBJ2-5 | TRBV6-2/TRBV6-3 | - | TRBD2 | CASSPHFLAEREETQYF | TGTGCCAGCAGCCCACATTTCCTAGCGGAGCGAGAAGAGACCCAGTACTTC
TRBJ2-2 | TRBV7-2 | - | TRBD1 | CVSSLHRTGGMGTGELFF | TGTGTCAGCAGCCTCCATAGGACAGGGGGCATGGGGACCGGGGAGCTGTTTTTT
TRBJ2-3 | TRBV7-9 | many | - | CASSTSTDTQYF | TGTGCCAGCAGTACTAGCACAGATACGCAGTATTTT
TRBJ1-1 | TRBV12-3/TRBV12-4 | - | TRBD1 | CASSLSRTGALNTEAFF | TGTGCCAGCAGTTTATCGAGAACAGGGGCTTTGAACACTGAAGCTTTCTTT
TRBJ2-1 | TRBV20-1 | - | - | CSAYPTPYNEQFF | TGCAGTGCCTACCCGACACCTTACAATGAGCAGTTCTTC
TRBJ2-6 | TRBV6-5 | - | TRBD1 | CASSYTGQGRANVLTF | TGTGCCAGCAGTTACACGGGACAGGGTAGGGCCAACGTCCTGACTTTC
TRBJ2-2 | TRBV5-1 | - | - | CASSLRVGTGNTGELFF | TGCGCCAGCAGCTTACGAGTGGGAACAGGGAACACCGGGGAGCTGTTTTTT
TRBJ1-2 | TRBV20-1 | - | - | CSALQARRYYGYTF | TGCAGTGCCCTACAGGCCCGCAGATACTATGGCTACACCTTC
TRBJ2-3 | TRBV27 | - | TRBD1 | CACSPQGDTQYF | TGTGCCTGCAGCCCACAGGGGGATACGCAGTATTTT
TRBJ2-7 | TRBV5-1 | few | TRBD1 | CASSPTGGGPYEQYF | TGCGCCAGCAGTCCGACAGGGGGCGGCCCCTACGAGCAGTACTTC
TRBJ2-3 | TRBV29-1 | - | - | CSVDGGTPPFSTDTQYF | TGCAGCGTTGATGGCGGGACACCCCCTTTTAGCACAGATACGCAGTATTTT
TRBJ2-1 | TRBV20-1 | - | - | CSAPRESLNEQFF | TGCAGTGCCCCTAGGGAGTCCCTCAATGAGCAGTTCTTC
TRBJ2-1 | TRBV5-1 | - | - | CASSLDLAEQFF | TGCGCCAGCAGCTTGGATCTTGCTGAGCAGTTCTTC